The 32 T cell receptor beta chains in this list originate from one sample, sequenced in a study of T cell responses to AZD1222 COVID-19 vaccine. The protocol was immunoSEQ multiplex PCR, while the TCRdb copy is restricted to in-frame clones and leaves out a portion. This table has 150,000 to 200,000 clones, nearly 95% appearing once. The input for sequencing was peripheral blood, taken on day 0 of AZD1222 vaccination. These receptors were collected from an adult in good health.

V gene TRBV19 combines with J gene TRBJ1-1; TRBD1 matches 8 bases. Unmatched junction bases numbered 10, after V lost 4 bases and J lost 9 bases. CDR3 length: 14 residues. Germline assignment: CDR1 LNHDA and CDR2 SQIVND (reference sequence). This CDR3 is CASSTDRGPQQAFF. CDR3 nucleotides: TGTGCCAGTAGTACCGACAGGGGTCCCCAACAAGCTTTCTTT. Combining the CDR3 with reference TRBV19 and TRBJ1-1 gives the whole variable domain DGGITQSPKYLFRKEGQNVTLSCEQNLNHDAMYWYRQDPGQGLRLIYYSQIVNDFQKGDIAEGYSVSREKKESFPLTVTSAQKNPTAFYLCASSTDRGPQQAFFGQGTRLTVV.

In this sample, this clone turned up a few times. This chain uses TRBV6-1 with TRBJ2-1, with a tentative D call TRBD2 (5 bases). CDR3 length: 14 amino acids. CDR1 is MNHNS, CDR2 SASEGT, per germline. Trimming stripped 2 bases from V and 9 bases from J, with 14 bases between. This CDR3 reads CASSEINGGSEQFF. For the CDR3, the DNA is TGTGCCAGCAGTGAAATAAATGGTGGGAGTGAGCAGTTCTTC.

This rearrangement joins TRBV19 to TRBJ2-7, with 8 bases matching TRBD1. Germline CDR1 LNHDA, CDR2 SQIVND (reference sequence). Germline trimming cut 8 bases from V and 0 bases from J; bases unmatched to any gene: 6. This CDR3 is 14 amino acids long. In nucleotides, the CDR3 is TGTGCCAGTTCCAGGGGGCGCGGCTCCTACGAGCAGTACTTC. Its protein product is CASSRGRGSYEQYF. Full variable domain (outside the CDR3, taken from reference TRBV19 and TRBJ2-7): DGGITQSPKYLFRKEGQNVTLSCEQNLNHDAMYWYRQDPGQGLRLIYYSQIVNDFQKGDIAEGYSVSREKKESFPLTVTSAQKNPTAFYLCASSRGRGSYEQYFGPGTRLTVT.

J is TRBJ1-1 and V is TRBV2, with TRBD1 matching over 10 bases. Germline CDR1 and CDR2: SNHLY and FYNNEI. This CDR3 has 14 residues. The junction had 4 bases not matched to a gene; V was cut back by 4 bases and J by 5 bases. DNA for the CDR3: TGTGCCAGCAGTGGACAGGGGGCAGAAACTGAAGCTTTCTTT. Translating it yields CASSGQGAETEAFF.

The genes are TRBV21-1 and TRBJ1-5; TRBD1, the table's D call, lacks a check against the DNA. TRBV21-1 is a known pseudogene. The CDR3 runs to 15 residues. CDR3 nucleotides: TGTGCCAGCAGCTTCGGTCCCGACATCAATCAGCCCCAGCATTTT. Translation: CASSFGPDINQPQHF.

The J gene is TRBJ1-2, the V gene TRBV4-2; D possibly corresponds to TRBD1 (6 bases). CDR1 LGHNA and CDR2 YNFKEQ come from the germline V gene. This CDR3 region has 15 residues. V lost 4 bases, J lost 4 bases, and 16 bases lay in between. CDR3 DNA sequence: TGTGCCAGCAGCCCGAGGTTGACAGGCGTCTATGGCTACACCTTC. This gives the protein CASSPRLTGVYGYTF.

The chain recombines TRBV27 with TRBJ2-1; TRBD2 matches at 14 bases. The germline V gene has CDR1 MNHEY and CDR2 SMNVEV (reference sequence). The junction had 6 bases not matched to a gene; V was cut back by 4 bases and J by 7 bases. There are 16 residues in the CDR3. CDR3 sequence reads: CASSSRLAGGRNEQFF. CDR3 nucleotides: TGTGCCAGCAGTTCGAGACTAGCGGGAGGGCGGAATGAGCAGTTCTTC.

This clone was seen a few times. The chain employs TRBV7-3 and TRBJ2-1; TRBD2 aligns across 10 bases. This CDR3 is 18 amino acids long. From germline, CDR1 is SGHTA and CDR2 FQGTGA. V gave up 0 bases and J gave up 6 bases; unmatched junction bases: 11. The CDR3 nucleotides are TGTGCCAGCAGCTTAACGTTCGGGGGGTCTAGCGGGAGCAATGAGCAGTTCTTC. This sequence encodes CASSLTFGGSSGSNEQFF.

The chain joins TRBV7-6 to TRBJ2-3; no firm D call. Trimming pared 1 base from V and 0 bases from J, leaving 8 bases between. Germline CDR1 is SGHVS and CDR2 is FNYEAQ. CDR3 length: 15 amino acids. The CDR3 protein is CASSLEWSSTDTQYF. The CDR3 DNA follows: TGTGCCAGCAGCTTAGAATGGTCGAGCACAGATACGCAGTATTTT.

This chain uses TRBV7-8 with TRBJ2-7; TRBD1 matches 7 bases. This CDR3 spans 14 amino acids. V lost 1 base and J lost 5; bases outside the gene matches: 5. Germline CDR1 SGHVS, CDR2 FQNEAQ. The CDR3 DNA sequence: TGTGCCAGCAGCTTAGAAGGGGGCCTCAACGAGCAGTACTTC. Amino acid sequence: CASSLEGGLNEQYF.

The chain recombines TRBV28 with TRBJ1-2; no clear D gene. Germline V gene sequence: CDR1 MDHEN, CDR2 SYDVKM. CDR3 size: 15 residues. Trimming removed 8 bases at V and 0 bases at J, with 16 bases between. CDR3 sequence reads: CASGPGSFSNYGYTF. DNA of the CDR3: TGTGCCAGCGGACCGGGGAGCTTTTCTAACTATGGCTACACCTTC.

Comment on this clone: This sample includes further DNA sequences coding for the same CDR3. V usage is TRBV28 and J usage is TRBJ1-2; D uncertain. V was pared by 2 bases and J by 6 bases, with 4 bases between. The CDR3 loop spans 11 amino acids. Germline V gene lookup returns CDR1 MDHEN and CDR2 SYDVKM. The CDR3 is CASSLEDGYTF. The CDR3 nucleotides are TGTGCCAGCAGTTTAGAGGATGGCTACACCTTC.

This clone was detected only once. The rearrangement uses TRBV7-9 and TRBJ2-7; 11 nucleotides line up with TRBD1. The CDR3 totals 15 residues. In germline, CDR1 is SEHNR, CDR2 FQNEAQ (reference sequence). J was trimmed by 4 bases and V by 1 base; bases with no gene match: 3. In nucleotides, the CDR3 is TGTGCCAGCAGCTTAGAGGGGACAGGGGGGTACGAGCAGTACTTC. Translation gives CASSLEGTGGYEQYF.

The chain is built from TRBV5-1 and TRBJ1-2, with D unresolved. Trimming removed 8 bases at V and 12 bases at J, with 20 bases between. Germline V gives CDR1 SGHRS, CDR2 YFSETQ. This CDR3 has 12 amino acids. As DNA, the CDR3 is TGCGCCAGTACAGACGGTACTCAGTTACACACCTTC. Translating gives CASTDGTQLHTF.

The rearrangement links TRBV5-1 to TRBJ1-1; TRBD1 is a possible D gene (6 bases). This CDR3 has 12 amino acids. CDR1 is SGHRS and CDR2 is YFSETQ in the germline V gene. V was trimmed by 4 bases and J by 8 bases, leaving 12 bases between them. CDR3 DNA sequence: TGCGCCAGCAGCCCTATTAGGGGGGAAGCTTTCTTT. Translated: CASSPIRGEAFF.

This clone has only one observation. The rearrangement links TRBV7-2 to TRBJ1-6; TRBD1 aligns across 8 bases. The length of the CDR3 is 15 residues. From germline, CDR1 is SGHTA and CDR2 FQGNSA. V was pared by 1 base and J by 9 bases, with 5 bases of the junction left unmatched. CDR3 residues: CASSLGQGRLSPLHF. As DNA, the CDR3 is TGTGCCAGCAGCTTAGGACAGGGGCGGCTTTCACCCCTCCACTTT.

This rearrangement joins TRBV2 to TRBJ2-3, with TRBD2 matching 8 bases. The ends lost 6 bases at V and 1 base at J; junction bases unmatched: 9. CDR1 SNHLY and CDR2 FYNNEI come from the germline V gene. The CDR3 loop spans 16 amino acids. The CDR3 DNA reads as TGTGCCAGCAGCCCCTCAGCGGGAGCGGGCACAGATACGCAGTATTTT. Its translation is CASSPSAGAGTDTQYF.

V and J are TRBV2 and TRBJ2-5; 11 positions agree with TRBD2. From germline, CDR1 is SNHLY and CDR2 FYNNEI. The CDR3 is 16 residues long. V was pared by 2 bases and J by 5 bases, with 7 bases of the junction left unmatched. CDR3 coding DNA: TGTGCCAGCAGTGAATTTGGGACTAGCGGCTCGGAGACCCAGTACTTC. It is translated as CASSEFGTSGSETQYF.

The rearrangement uses TRBV28 and TRBJ1-2; tentatively, D is TRBD1 (6 bases). This CDR3 has 14 amino acids. The ends were cut back, 6 bases at V and 1 base at J, with 12 bases in the middle. CDR1 and CDR2 (germline): MDHEN, SYDVKM. The CDR3 is CASSVTGGNYGYTF. The CDR3 DNA is TGTGCCAGCAGCGTGACAGGTGGTAACTATGGCTACACCTTC.

V usage is TRBV19 and J usage is TRBJ2-5; D gene unclear. With 2 bases removed from V and 5 bases from J, the gap between germline ends came to 9 bases. The CDR3 spans 13 residues. Per germline, CDR1 LNHDA and CDR2 SQIVND (reference sequence). The CDR3 nucleotides are TGTGCCAGTAGTATACCACAGCAGGAGACCCAGTACTTC. It encodes CASSIPQQETQYF. Together with reference TRBV19 and TRBJ2-5, the CDR3 gives the full variable domain: DGGITQSPKYLFRKEGQNVTLSCEQNLNHDAMYWYRQDPGQGLRLIYYSQIVNDFQKGDIAEGYSVSREKKESFPLTVTSAQKNPTAFYLCASSIPQQETQYFGPGTRLLVL.

This sequence joins TRBV20-1 and TRBJ2-7; possible D gene TRBD2, 6 bases. The CDR3 has 11 residues. Germline V gene data show CDR1 as DFQATT and CDR2 as SNEGSKA (reference sequence). Trimming pared 7 bases from V and 5 bases from J, leaving 12 bases between. The CDR3 DNA reads as TGCAGTGTTACGGACTACGACGAGCAGTACTTC. It is translated as CSVTDYDEQYF.

This chain uses TRBV10-3 with TRBJ2-1, with a tentative D call TRBD1 (6 bases). The V and J ends lost 4 bases and 3 bases respectively, with 10 bases between them. The CDR3 sequence is 14 residues long. CDR1 ENHRY and CDR2 SYGVKD come from the germline V gene. The CDR3 protein is CAISGTEDYNEQFF. In DNA form, the CDR3 reads TGTGCCATCAGTGGGACAGAGGACTACAATGAGCAGTTCTTC.

The DNA of the CDR3 is TGCGCCAGCAGCCTGGGGACAGGGATCTACGAGCAGTACTTC. Protein product: CASSLGTGIYEQYF. V is TRBV5-1 and J is TRBJ2-7, with 9 bases matching TRBD1. CDR3 length: 14 residues. Trimming removed 4 bases from V and 3 bases from J; junction bases left unmatched: 5. Germline loops: CDR1 SGHRS, CDR2 YFSETQ.

This chain joins TRBV4-2 and TRBJ2-2; TRBD1 might be the D (6 bases). Germline lookup yields CDR1 LGHNA and CDR2 YNFKEQ. V gave up 7 bases and J gave up 0 bases, with 12 bases separating them. This CDR3 has 15 residues. This CDR3 reads CASNPGAANTGELFF. CDR3 coding DNA: TGTGCCAGCAACCCAGGGGCGGCGAACACCGGGGAGCTGTTTTTT.

This chain uses TRBV5-1 with TRBJ2-1; 8 nucleotides align to TRBD1. V shed 2 bases and J 6 bases; nucleotides not matched to a gene: 7. Germline CDR1 reads SGHRS; CDR2 reads YFSETQ. This CDR3 spans 15 amino acids. The CDR3 region has the DNA TGCGCCAGCAGCTTAGGACAGGGATCCAGCAATGAGCAGTTCTTC. Protein product: CASSLGQGSSNEQFF. Full variable domain (rest looked up from reference TRBV5-1 and TRBJ2-1): KAGVTQTPRYLIKTRGQQVTLSCSPISGHRSVSWYQQTPGQGLQFLFEYFSETQRNKGNFPGRFSGRQFSNSRSEMNVSTLELGDSALYLCASSLGQGSSNEQFFGPGTRLTVL.

The gene calls are TRBV7-9 and TRBJ1-5, with 8 bases fitting TRBD1. The CDR3 is 16 amino acids. Germline V lookup: CDR1 SEHNR, CDR2 FQNEAQ (reference sequence). With V trimmed by 5 bases and J by 2 bases, 8 bases remained unmatched. The CDR3 DNA reads as TGTGCCAGCAGCGACCTACAGGGGGAACGCAATCAGCCCCAGCATTTT. Translating gives CASSDLQGERNQPQHF.

The V and J genes are TRBV15 and TRBJ2-7; the D is unclear. Germline CDR1 reads LNHNV; CDR2 reads YYDKDF (reference sequence). This CDR3 comprises 12 residues. Trimming shortened V by 8 bases and J by 3 bases, and 11 bases separated the two germline ends. This CDR3 reads CATGEPDYEQYF. CDR3 nucleotides: TGTGCCACCGGAGAGCCTGACTACGAGCAGTACTTC.

This chain links TRBV9 with TRBJ2-6; the D gene is possibly TRBD2 (5 bases). Trimming took 4 bases from V and 1 from J, leaving 9 bases between them. Germline V gene sequence: CDR1 SGDLS, CDR2 YYNGEE. The CDR3 is 15 amino acids. CDR3 in amino acids: CASSSEGSGANVLTF. The CDR3 DNA reads as TGTGCCAGCAGCTCAGAGGGTTCTGGGGCCAACGTCCTGACTTTC.

V usage is TRBV11-1 and J usage is TRBJ2-3, with D possibly being TRBD2 (6 bases). The CDR3 covers 17 residues. V gave up 0 bases and J gave up 3 bases, with 16 bases separating them. CDR1 is SGHAT and CDR2 is FQDESV in the germline V gene (reference sequence). The CDR3 DNA reads as TGTGCCAGCAGCTTAGCGGGAGGACCAATTCCTACAGATACGCAGTATTTT. This codes for CASSLAGGPIPTDTQYF.

The CDR3 is CASTQRGSRYGYTF. The CDR3, as DNA: TGTGCCAGCACCCAGAGAGGGTCTAGGTATGGCTACACCTTC. The V and J genes are TRBV2 and TRBJ1-2; D is ambiguous. The germline gives CDR1 SNHLY, CDR2 FYNNEI. V was shortened by 7 bases and J by 5 bases, with 17 bases between the two germline ends. The CDR3 has 14 amino acids.

This sequence joins TRBV5-1 and TRBJ1-1; 7 nucleotides align to TRBD1. The CDR3 sequence is 14 residues long. Germline V gives CDR1 SGHRS, CDR2 YFSETQ. The trim removed 4 bases at V and 5 bases at J, leaving 8 bases unmatched. The CDR3 sequence is CASSLRAGGTEAFF. In nucleotides, the CDR3 is TGCGCCAGCAGCCTCCGCGCAGGGGGGACTGAAGCTTTCTTT.

V usage is TRBV5-8 and J usage is TRBJ2-7; maybe TRBD2 (7 bases). The CDR3 totals 17 residues. The germline gives CDR1 SGHTS, CDR2 YDEGEE. The germline V and J ends were trimmed by 5 bases and 0 bases, with 21 bases remaining between them. In DNA form, the CDR3 reads TGTGCCAGCAGGAACTCGATAGGGGGGGACACCTCCTACGAGCAGTACTTC. Its protein is CASRNSIGGDTSYEQYF.